This T cell receptor beta chain appears in the sequencing data of a study of T cells after posttransplantation cyclophosphamide. Study observations and caveats: Recipient CMV seropositivity and CMV reactivation strongly tracked TRB clonality.

Busulfan-fludarabine conditioning, marrow transplant, and cyclophosphamide on days +3 and +4 were administered. V lost 0 bases to trimming and J lost 9 bases, with 7 bases between them. The V gene's germline CDR1 is SGDLS and CDR2 YYNGEE. CDR3 size: 12 residues. This clone was detected ten times or more. The antigen remains unidentified. The data were produced by immunoSEQ multiplex PCR, yet TCRdb's version contains in-frame clones alone and is incomplete. The sample contains roughly 2,600 clones, none occurring once; approximately 9% lies in the top ten. The source material was PBMCs, sampled 32 days after allogeneic stem cell transplant with posttransplant cyclophosphamide. This sequence was found in a female patient in her fifties or sixties who received an allogeneic stem cell transplant from a related donor, was CMV-positive, and had no GVHD. Some T cells may be the graft donor's. This chain joins TRBV9 and TRBJ2-1; no definite D call. The CDR3 coding sequence is TGTGCCAGCAGCGTAGTGTCAGGTGAGCAGTTCTTC. Translating gives CASSVVSGEQFF.